The 25 T cell receptor beta chains below were found in one sample sequenced in a study of blood T cell repertoires in COVID-19. Clones were sequenced by immunoSEQ multiplex PCR, and TCRdb holds only the in-frame ones, with some missing. The sample consists of about 150,000 clones, roughly 88% of them appearing once. Sequencing was done on a sample of peripheral blood. The receptor source for this set is a woman between 50 and 59 years old with acute or convalescent COVID-19.

The J gene is TRBJ1-2, the V gene TRBV19; possibly TRBD1 for D (5 bases). This CDR3 is built from 12 residues. Germline CDR1 LNHDA, CDR2 SQIVND (reference sequence). CDR3 sequence reads: CATSAGYYGYTF. CDR3 DNA: TGTGCAACGTCAGCAGGGTACTATGGCTACACCTTC.

This clone was seen a handful of times. CDR3 sequence reads: CASSLGQGTAYEQYF. The CDR3, as DNA: TGTGCCAGCAGCTTAGGACAGGGGACAGCCTACGAGCAGTACTTC. V gene TRBV11-2 combines with J gene TRBJ2-7; 8 bases are shared with TRBD1. The J segment lost 2 bases and the V segment lost 1 base, leaving 4 bases of the junction unmatched. This CDR3 has 15 amino acids. CDR1 is SGHAT and CDR2 is FQNNGV in the germline V gene.

This chain joins TRBV18 and TRBJ1-2; D remains ambiguous. V lost 2 bases, J lost 6 bases, and 16 bases lay in between. The germline gives CDR1 KGHSH, CDR2 LQKENI. CDR3 length equals 15 residues. Written as DNA, the CDR3 is TGTGCCAGCTCACCAGGCCACATGGCAGGCGATGGCTACACCTTC. Protein: CASSPGHMAGDGYTF.

Note on this clone: Other DNA sequences in the same sample also yield this CDR3. V usage is TRBV7-8 and J usage is TRBJ1-5; D not resolved. There are 13 residues in the CDR3. V gave up 1 base and J gave up 4 bases, with 5 bases separating them. Germline CDR1 is SGHVS and CDR2 is FQNEAQ. The CDR3 bases are TGTGCCAGCAGCTTAGTGGAGAATCAGCCCCAGCATTTT. Protein product: CASSLVENQPQHF.

V and J are TRBV5-4 and TRBJ2-5, with 10 nucleotides matching TRBD1. The germline V gene has CDR1 SGHNT and CDR2 YYREEE (reference sequence). The ends lost 4 bases at V and 4 bases at J; junction bases unmatched: 4. This CDR3 spans 14 amino acids. The CDR3 DNA sequence: TGTGCCAGCAGCCCGGACAGGGGGGTAGAGACCCAGTACTTC. Amino acids: CASSPDRGVETQYF.

By sample share, this clone is medium-sized. The chain joins TRBV28 to TRBJ1-2; maybe TRBD1 (5 bases). CDR1 and CDR2 (germline): MDHEN, SYDVKM. With 5 bases removed from V and 12 bases from J, the gap between germline ends came to 16 bases. The CDR3 covers 12 residues. For the CDR3, the DNA is TGTGCCAGCAGTCGGGGGGTATGGTCTGACACCTTC. Translating it yields CASSRGVWSDTF.

The J gene is TRBJ2-1, the V gene TRBV7-9; 8 nucleotides align to TRBD2. Unmatched junction bases numbered 5, after V lost 4 bases and J lost 3 bases. This CDR3 is 15 amino acids long. Germline lookup yields CDR1 SEHNR and CDR2 FQNEAQ (reference sequence). The CDR3 DNA reads TGTGCCAGCAGCTCAGCGGGAGCCAGCTACAATGAGCAGTTCTTC. Its translation is CASSSAGASYNEQFF. Looking up the rest from reference TRBV7-9 and TRBJ2-1 gives the full variable domain: DTGVSQNPRHKITKRGQNVTFRCDPISEHNRLYWYRQTLGQGPEFLTYFQNEAQLEKSRLLSDRFSAERPKGSFSTLEIQRTEQGDSAMYLCASSSAGASYNEQFFGPGTRLTVL.

The chain links TRBV5-5 to TRBJ1-4; D is possibly TRBD1 (5 bases). The CDR3 extends over 14 amino acids. Germline V gene lookup returns CDR1 SGHKS and CDR2 YYEKEE (reference sequence). Trimming cost V 1 base and J 3 bases, with 7 bases left between them. The CDR3 is CASSLTGSNEKLFF. The CDR3 region has the DNA TGTGCCAGCAGCTTGACAGGATCTAATGAAAAACTGTTTTTT.

The gene calls are TRBV3-1 (or the pseudogene TRBV3-2) and TRBJ2-1; the match to TRBD2 covers 14 bases. J gave up 8 bases and V 2 bases, and 11 bases lay outside the gene matches. Germline CDR1 LGHDT, CDR2 YNNKEL (reference sequence). CDR3 length equals 18 residues. In DNA form, the CDR3 reads TGTGCCAGCAGCCAAAAAAGACTAGCGGGAGGGCCCGAGGATGAGCAGTTCTTC. Protein product: CASSQKRLAGGPEDEQFF.

The gene calls are TRBV14 and TRBJ1-2, with D perhaps matching TRBD1 (6 bases). This CDR3 comprises 13 residues. CDR1 SGHDN and CDR2 FVKESK come from the germline V gene. Trimming left V 4 bases short and J 5 bases short, with 11 bases between. CDR3 residues: CASSPDRSYGYTF. CDR3 bases: TGTGCCAGCAGCCCTGACAGGTCGTATGGCTACACCTTC.

The chain links TRBV3-1 (or the pseudogene TRBV3-2) to TRBJ1-2, with 9 positions matching TRBD1. V was pared by 1 base and J by 5 bases, with 11 bases of the junction left unmatched. CDR1 and CDR2 from the germline V gene are LGHDT and YNNKEL (reference sequence). The CDR3 extends over 17 amino acids. Here the CDR3 DNA reads TGTGCCAGCAGCCAAGGGTGGAAAGGACAGGGGCAATATGGCTACACCTTC. Its protein product is CASSQGWKGQGQYGYTF.

J is TRBJ2-1 and V is TRBV6-2 or TRBV6-3, with 7 bases fitting TRBD1. Germline V gives CDR1 MNHEY, CDR2 SVGEGT. The trim removed 6 bases at V and 6 bases at J, leaving 11 bases unmatched. The CDR3 extends over 15 amino acids. The CDR3 spells CASSLTGISSNEQFF. The DNA for the CDR3 is TGTGCCAGCAGCCTGACAGGGATAAGCTCCAATGAGCAGTTCTTC.

The V and J genes are TRBV3-1 (or the pseudogene TRBV3-2) and TRBJ2-2, with 11 bases fitting TRBD2. Trimming cost V 3 bases and J 2 bases; bases outside gene matches: 2. Germline V CDR1 and CDR2: LGHDT, YNNKEL (reference sequence). CDR3 size: 16 residues. This chain's CDR3 is CASSQTSGDNTGELFF. CDR3 DNA: TGTGCCAGCAGCCAGACTAGCGGGGATAACACCGGGGAGCTGTTTTTT.

This clone came up a few times. V gene TRBV19 combines with J gene TRBJ1-2; TRBD1 is a possible D gene (5 bases). Trimming cost V 8 bases and J 0 bases, with 19 bases left between them. Germline V gives CDR1 LNHDA, CDR2 SQIVND (reference sequence). This CDR3 comprises 16 residues. CDR3 DNA sequence: TGTGCCAGTGCGAAGGGGAACAGAGATGCTAACTATGGCTACACCTTC. Residues: CASAKGNRDANYGYTF.

V and J are TRBV6-5 and TRBJ2-3; TRBD2 aligns across 10 bases. This CDR3 is 15 amino acids long. Germline V gene lookup returns CDR1 MNHEY and CDR2 SVGAGI. V dropped 5 bases and J dropped 0; count of bases not matched to a gene: 2. CDR3 nucleotide sequence: TGTGCCAGCAGTCTAGCGGGAGCTAGCACAGATACGCAGTATTTT. Translated: CASSLAGASTDTQYF.

The genes are TRBV7-9 and TRBJ2-3, with a tentative D call TRBD1 (5 bases). V lost 4 bases and J 14 bases, leaving 13 bases between the germline ends. Germline V lookup: CDR1 SEHNR, CDR2 FQNEAQ (reference sequence). CDR3 length: 11 amino acids. CDR3 in DNA: TGTGCCAGCAGCTCGGGTGGGGCCGCGTATTTT. Translation gives CASSSGGAAYF.

The chain recombines TRBV4-1 with TRBJ2-7, with D possibly matching TRBD2 (6 bases). This CDR3 spans 15 amino acids. With 0 bases removed from V and 2 bases from J, the gap between germline ends came to 11 bases. Germline CDR1 is MGHRA and CDR2 is YSYEKL. Written as DNA, the CDR3 is TGCGCCAGCAGCCAAGAGCAGGGACTCACCTACGAGCAGTACTTC. Amino acids: CASSQEQGLTYEQYF.

J is TRBJ1-2 and V is TRBV18, with D possibly matching TRBD1 (6 bases). This CDR3 contains 13 residues. Per germline, CDR1 KGHSH and CDR2 LQKENI. Trimming removed 5 bases at V and 7 bases at J, with 14 bases between. The CDR3: CASSNDRLSGYTF. The CDR3 DNA follows: TGTGCCAGCTCAAATGACAGGCTTTCTGGCTACACCTTC. Full variable domain (remainder filled in from reference TRBV18 and TRBJ1-2): NAGVMQNPRHLVRRRGQEARLRCSPMKGHSHVYWYRQLPEEGLKFMVYLQKENIIDESGMPKERFSAEFPKEGPSILRIQQVVRGDSAAYFCASSNDRLSGYTFGSGTRLTVV.

The CDR3 bases are TGTGCCAGCAGCCAAGGCGGGACTAGCGGCACCGGGGAGCTGTTTTTT. Translation gives CASSQGGTSGTGELFF. The chain joins TRBV3-1 (or the pseudogene TRBV3-2) to TRBJ2-2, with 11 bases lining up with TRBD2. The CDR3 runs 16 residues. Germline CDR1 reads LGHDT; CDR2 reads YNNKEL (reference sequence). Trimming removed 1 base from V and 4 bases from J; junction bases left unmatched: 2.

This clone was found many times. V and J are TRBV12-3 or TRBV12-4 and TRBJ2-7; D is unresolved. Trimming removed 6 bases from V and 7 bases from J, with 10 bases in between. The CDR3 runs to 11 residues. The CDR3 DNA follows: TGTGCCAGCAGCCCAGACTGGGAGCAGTACTTC. Encoded protein: CASSPDWEQYF.

The rearrangement links TRBV2 to TRBJ1-3; possibly TRBD1 for D (6 bases). CDR1 SNHLY and CDR2 FYNNEI come from the germline V gene. The CDR3 sequence is 14 residues long. V lost 6 bases, J lost 0 bases, and 9 bases lay in between. CDR3 sequence: CASRGQLSGNTIYF. For the CDR3, the DNA is TGTGCCAGCAGGGGACAACTCTCTGGAAACACCATATATTTT. Full variable domain (rest looked up from reference TRBV2 and TRBJ1-3): EPEVTQTPSHQVTQMGQEVILRCVPISNHLYFYWYRQILGQKVEFLVSFYNNEISEKSEIFDDQFSVERPDGSNFTLKIRSTKLEDSAMYFCASRGQLSGNTIYFGEGSWLTVV.

This sequence joins TRBV9 and TRBJ2-3; TRBD2 aligns across 9 bases. Germline loops: CDR1 SGDLS, CDR2 YYNGEE. This CDR3 contains 14 residues. V shed 3 bases, J shed 2 bases, and the junction held 1 base outside the gene matches. In DNA form, the CDR3 reads TGTGCCAGCAGCGCTAGCGGGGCCACAGATACGCAGTATTTT. Residues: CASSASGATDTQYF.

The CDR3 sequence is CASSLADLGGLAEGGGYTF. The DNA of the CDR3 is TGTGCCAGCAGCTTAGCGGATCTGGGAGGGTTGGCAGAGGGTGGTGGCTACACCTTC. The chain employs TRBV7-2 and TRBJ1-2; D uncertain. Germline V gene lookup returns CDR1 SGHTA and CDR2 FQGNSA. V was shortened by 0 bases and J by 7 bases, with 27 bases between the two germline ends. This CDR3 comprises 19 residues.

The gene calls are TRBV9 and TRBJ2-6; 8 bases map to TRBD1. Germline V CDR1 and CDR2: SGDLS, YYNGEE. The V segment lost 0 bases and the J segment 2 bases; nucleotides outside the gene matches: 1. This CDR3 region has 16 residues. CDR3 amino acids: CASSVGQGTGANVLTF. As DNA, the CDR3 is TGTGCCAGCAGCGTAGGACAGGGGACTGGGGCCAACGTCCTGACTTTC.

This rearrangement joins TRBV6-2 or TRBV6-3 to TRBJ2-1; TRBD2 matches at 7 bases. Germline V CDR1 and CDR2: MNHEY, SVGEGT. The CDR3 runs to 17 residues. With V trimmed by 6 bases and J by 4 bases, 15 bases remained unmatched. CDR3 sequence reads: CASSDQTAGTTYNEQFF. The CDR3 coding sequence is TGTGCCAGCAGCGATCAAACGGCCGGGACTACGTACAATGAGCAGTTCTTC.